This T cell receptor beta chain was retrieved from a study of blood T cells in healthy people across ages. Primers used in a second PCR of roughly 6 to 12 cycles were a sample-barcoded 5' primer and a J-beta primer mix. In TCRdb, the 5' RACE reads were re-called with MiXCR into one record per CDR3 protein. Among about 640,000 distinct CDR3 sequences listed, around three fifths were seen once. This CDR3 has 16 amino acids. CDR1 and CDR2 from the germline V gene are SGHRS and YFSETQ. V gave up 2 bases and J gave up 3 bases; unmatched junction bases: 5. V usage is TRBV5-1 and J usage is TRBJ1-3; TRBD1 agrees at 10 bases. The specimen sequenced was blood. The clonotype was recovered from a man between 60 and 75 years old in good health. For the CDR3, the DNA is TGCGCCAGCAGCTTTGCCGGGACAGGGGATGGAAACACCATATATTTT. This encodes CASSFAGTGDGNTIYF.